This T cell receptor (beta chain) emerged from a study of technical replicates of blood from a few donors. Germline CDR1 is MNHNY and CDR2 is SVGAGI (reference sequence). The junction had 6 bases not matched to a gene; V was cut back by 6 bases and J by 4 bases. The CDR3 totals 16 residues. Using immunoSEQ multiplex PCR, the repertoire was profiled, and TCRdb retains in-frame clones only, with some absent. Among 100,000 or so clones, about 96% were seen once, and the ten largest hold approximately 0.38%. The clonotype originates from a human donor in good health. This chain uses TRBV6-6 with TRBJ2-1; the match to TRBD2 covers 13 bases. The sample taken for sequencing was T cells isolated from PBMCs. This chain's CDR3 is CASRPPGLAGYNEQFF. The CDR3 coding sequence is TGTGCCAGCAGACCGCCGGGACTAGCGGGGTACAATGAGCAGTTCTTC.